This TCR beta chain was obtained from a study of T cells in Graves' hyperthyroidism and ophthalmopathy. RNA transcripts yielded amplified TCR beta CDR3 regions. The HTBI primer set served for first-round RT-PCR of the TCR CDR3. Via MiXCR, TCRdb re-called the multiplex PCR reads, giving one row per CDR3 protein. The table has 530,000 or so distinct CDR3 sequences, about 43% seen once; the top ten hold about 8%. Whole-study results and caveats: Most clonotypes expanded in the thyroid (above 0.001) were also present in blood. Ophthalmopathy was predicted by the model a median of approximately six months ahead of onset.

This clonotype was counted many times. Antigen: not known. Those patients with uncontrolled infection, other autoimmune disease, pregnancy or lactation were excluded. The germline CDR1 and CDR2 sequences are MNHNS and SASEGT. The CDR3 is 13 residues long. V was clipped by 3 bases and J by 5 bases, with 10 bases between them. Input material: peripheral blood or thyroid tissue (not recorded which). The chain combines TRBV6-1 with TRBJ1-1; D unclear. The receptor was derived from a woman younger than 35 with Graves' hyperthyroidism. CDR3 in amino acids: CASSEVWVTEAFF. For the CDR3, the DNA is TGTGCCAGCAGTGAGGTTTGGGTTACTGAAGCTTTCTTT.